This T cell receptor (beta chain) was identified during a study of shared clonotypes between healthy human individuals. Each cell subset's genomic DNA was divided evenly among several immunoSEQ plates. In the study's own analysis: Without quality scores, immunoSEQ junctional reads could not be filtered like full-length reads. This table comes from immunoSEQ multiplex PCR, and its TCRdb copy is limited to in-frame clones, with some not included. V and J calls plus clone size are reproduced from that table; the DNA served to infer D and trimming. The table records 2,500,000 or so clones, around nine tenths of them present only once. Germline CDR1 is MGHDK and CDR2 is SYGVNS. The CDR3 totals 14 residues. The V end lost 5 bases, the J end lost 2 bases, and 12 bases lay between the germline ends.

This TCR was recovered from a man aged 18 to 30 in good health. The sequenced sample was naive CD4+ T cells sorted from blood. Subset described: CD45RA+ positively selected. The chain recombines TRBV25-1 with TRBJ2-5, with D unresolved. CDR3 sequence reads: CASSLSETQETQYF. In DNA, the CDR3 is TGTGCCAGCAGTCTGTCAGAAACACAAGAGACCCAGTACTTC.